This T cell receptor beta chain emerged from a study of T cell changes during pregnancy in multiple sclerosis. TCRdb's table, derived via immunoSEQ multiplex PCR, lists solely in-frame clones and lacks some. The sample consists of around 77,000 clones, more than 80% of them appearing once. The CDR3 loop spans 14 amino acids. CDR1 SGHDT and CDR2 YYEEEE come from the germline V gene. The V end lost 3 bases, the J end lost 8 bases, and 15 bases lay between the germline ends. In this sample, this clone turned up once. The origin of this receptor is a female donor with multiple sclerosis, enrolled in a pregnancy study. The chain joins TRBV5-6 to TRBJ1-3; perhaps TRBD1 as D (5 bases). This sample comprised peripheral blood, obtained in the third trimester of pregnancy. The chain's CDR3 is CASSSTAGPYTIYF. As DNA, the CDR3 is TGTGCCAGCAGCTCGACGGCAGGGCCGTACACCATATATTTT.